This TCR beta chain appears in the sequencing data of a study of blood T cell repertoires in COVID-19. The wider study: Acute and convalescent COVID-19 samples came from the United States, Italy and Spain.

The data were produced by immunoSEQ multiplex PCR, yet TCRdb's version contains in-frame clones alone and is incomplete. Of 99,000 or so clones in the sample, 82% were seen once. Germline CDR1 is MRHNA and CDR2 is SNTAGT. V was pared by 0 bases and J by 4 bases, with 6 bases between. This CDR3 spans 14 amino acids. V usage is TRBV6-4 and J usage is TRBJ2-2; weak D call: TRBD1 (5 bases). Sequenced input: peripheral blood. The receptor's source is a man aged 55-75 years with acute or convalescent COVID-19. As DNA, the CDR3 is TGTGCCAGCAGTGACTCTCAGGGCACCGGGGAGCTGTTTTTT. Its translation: CASSDSQGTGELFF.